The T cell receptor beta chain under discussion was sequenced for a study of identical twins. This clonotype has more than one count but fewer than ten. TCRdb analysed the 5' RACE reads with MiXCR anew, one entry per CDR3 protein. The sample has hundreds of thousands of distinct CDR3 sequences; approximately 9% are singletons. In germline, CDR1 is LNHNV, CDR2 YYDKDF (reference sequence). The CDR3 sequence is 14 residues long. The germline V and J ends were trimmed by 1 base and 5 bases, with 11 bases remaining between them. The same specimen was also included in a second study, on yellow fever vaccine responses in identical twins.

The chain couples TRBV15 to TRBJ1-1, with D unresolved. What was sequenced was PBMCs. The clonotype was recovered from a woman younger than 35 in good health. This CDR3 reads CATSRGRVKTEAFF. In DNA form, the CDR3 reads TGTGCCACCAGCAGAGGAAGGGTCAAAACTGAAGCTTTCTTT. Combining the CDR3 with reference TRBV15 and TRBJ1-1 gives the whole variable domain DAMVIQNPRYQVTQFGKPVTLSCSQTLNHNVMYWYQQKSSQAPKLLFHYYDKDFNNEADTPDNFQSRRPNTSFCFLDIRSPGLGDTAMYLCATSRGRVKTEAFFGQGTRLTVV.